This paragraph reports one TCR beta chain. Its antigen is currently unknown. These data originate in a study of Ad26.COV2.S vaccination and SARS-CoV-2 variants. Study context: Ad26.COV2.S was injected intramuscularly once or twice, 56 days apart.

This CDR3 spans 15 amino acids. V lost 4 bases to trimming and J lost 0 bases, with 10 bases between them. Germline CDR1 reads MNHEY; CDR2 reads SVGAGI. Profiling relied on immunoSEQ multiplex PCR, and the TCRdb table lists in-frame clones only, not all of them. The sample carries fewer than 600,000 clones, roughly nine tenths recorded once. Study observations and caveats: Reports say spike-specific CD8+ and CD4+ T cell responses covered substantial breadth after vaccination. Higher spike-specific TCR breadth was found in vaccine recipients than in placebo recipients.

The treatment: roughly 20 received Ad26.COV2.S at low or high dose, single or two shots; 5 received placebo; per-sample allocation not given. After the first vaccine or placebo injection, samples were drawn on day 63. The chain joins TRBV6-5 to TRBJ1-5, with D unclear. Source: peripheral blood, taken in a trial of Ad26.COV2.S vaccine versus placebo. This receptor was taken from a person aged 18-65 years who received the Ad26.COV2.S COVID-19 vaccine or a placebo. CDR3 bases: TGTGCCAGCAGTTTCGGCGGATATAGCAATCAGCCCCAGCATTTT. Its translation: CASSFGGYSNQPQHF.